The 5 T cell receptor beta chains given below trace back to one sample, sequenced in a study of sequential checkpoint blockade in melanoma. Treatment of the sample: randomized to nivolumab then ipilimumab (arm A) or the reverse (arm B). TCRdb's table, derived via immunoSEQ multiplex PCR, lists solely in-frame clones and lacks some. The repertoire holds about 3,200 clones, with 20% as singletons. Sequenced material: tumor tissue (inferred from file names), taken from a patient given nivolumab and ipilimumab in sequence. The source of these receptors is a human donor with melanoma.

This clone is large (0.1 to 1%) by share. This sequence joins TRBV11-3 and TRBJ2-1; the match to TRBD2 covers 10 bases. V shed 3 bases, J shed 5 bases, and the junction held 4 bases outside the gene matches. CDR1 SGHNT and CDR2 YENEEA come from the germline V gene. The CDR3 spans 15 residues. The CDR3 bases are TGTGCCAGCAGCTTGGGTCTAGCGGGGGACAATGAGCAGTTCTTC. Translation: CASSLGLAGDNEQFF. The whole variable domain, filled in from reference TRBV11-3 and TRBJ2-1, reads EAGVVQSPRYKIIEKKQPVAFWCNPISGHNTLYWYLQNLGQGPELLIRYENEEAVDDSQLPKDRFSAERLKGVDSTLKIQPAELGDSAVYLCASSLGLAGDNEQFFGPGTRLTVL.

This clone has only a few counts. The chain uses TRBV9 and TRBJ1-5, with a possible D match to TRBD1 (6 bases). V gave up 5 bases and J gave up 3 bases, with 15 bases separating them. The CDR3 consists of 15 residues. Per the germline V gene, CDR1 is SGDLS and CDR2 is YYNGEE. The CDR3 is CASSELGGANQPQHF. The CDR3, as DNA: TGTGCCAGCAGTGAATTGGGGGGCGCCAATCAGCCCCAGCATTTT.

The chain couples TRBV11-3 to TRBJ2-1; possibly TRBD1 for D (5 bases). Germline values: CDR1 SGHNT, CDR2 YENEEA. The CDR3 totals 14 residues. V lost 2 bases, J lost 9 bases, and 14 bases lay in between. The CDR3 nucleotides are TGTGCCAGCAGCTTACCTCCCTCTGGGGCTGAGCAGTTCTTC. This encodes CASSLPPSGAEQFF.

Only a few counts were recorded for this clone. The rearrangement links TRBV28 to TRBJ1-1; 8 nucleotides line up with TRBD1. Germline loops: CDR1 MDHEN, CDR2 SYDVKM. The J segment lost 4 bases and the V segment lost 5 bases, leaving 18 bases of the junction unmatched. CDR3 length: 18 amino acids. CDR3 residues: CASSPRYFRGLVSTEAFF. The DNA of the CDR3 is TGTGCCAGCAGTCCTCGATACTTCAGGGGGCTTGTTAGCACTGAAGCTTTCTTT.

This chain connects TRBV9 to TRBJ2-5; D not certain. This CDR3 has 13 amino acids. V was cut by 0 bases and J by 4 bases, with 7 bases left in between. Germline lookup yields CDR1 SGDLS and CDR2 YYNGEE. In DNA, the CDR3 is TGTGCCAGCAGCGTAGTGAACGGAGAGACCCAGTACTTC. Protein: CASSVVNGETQYF.